The count of the clone carrying this TCR beta chain is one. This specimen comes from a study of CD8 T cells in Susac syndrome. Reverse transcription used roughly 0.45 to 1 ug RNA and random hexamers. An immunoSEQ multiplex PCR generated amplified TCR beta CDR3 products spanning 54 Vbeta and 13 Jbeta. TCRdb called the immunoSEQ multiplex PCR reads again in MiXCR, with one record for every CDR3 protein. The sample lists just over 300,000 distinct CDR3 sequences; under 95% were seen once. The V and J ends lost 3 bases and 6 bases respectively, with 16 bases between them. The germline CDR1 and CDR2 sequences are SGHNT and YENEEA. This CDR3 spans 15 amino acids.

V gene TRBV11-3 combines with J gene TRBJ2-3, with D uncertain. Material for sequencing was CD4+ T cells from PBMCs. The origin of this receptor is a human donor with multiple sclerosis. CDR3 nucleotide sequence: TGTGCCAGCAGCTTTCGGCTAGATAAAACCGATACGCAGTATTTT. It is translated as CASSFRLDKTDTQYF.